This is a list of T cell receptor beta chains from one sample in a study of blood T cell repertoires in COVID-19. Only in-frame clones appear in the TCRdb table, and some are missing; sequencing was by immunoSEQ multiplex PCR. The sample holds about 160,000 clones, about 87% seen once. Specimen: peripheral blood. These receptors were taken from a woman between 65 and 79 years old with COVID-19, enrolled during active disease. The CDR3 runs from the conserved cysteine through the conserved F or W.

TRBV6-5	CASSQMNTEAFF
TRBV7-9	CASSLDGGSYEQYF
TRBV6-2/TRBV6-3	CASSYGAGHNQPQHF
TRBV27	CASSLGKGGPHNEQFF
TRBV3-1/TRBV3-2	CASSQDSVSTDTQYF
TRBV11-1	CASSLGRYYGYTF
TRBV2	CASSGQGTYNEQFF
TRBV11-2	CASSLGGQGHNEQFF
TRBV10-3	CAIRRDSEQYF
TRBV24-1	CATSDPTSGGYTGELFF
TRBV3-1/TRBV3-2	CASSQELNRGGATDTQYF
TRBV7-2	CASRESRSLAKNIQYF
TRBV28	CASRGTGAGGYTF
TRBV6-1	CASSEGTGAEKLFF
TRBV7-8	CASSLALTGVTGYTF
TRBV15	CATSRGSSGGPGEQFF
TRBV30	CAWRAGGGDGYTF
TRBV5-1	CASSVSGGAYNEQFF
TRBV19	CASSIGAGGSQPQHF
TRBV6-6	CASRPGGRDTEAFF
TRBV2	CASRGLAGAPGELFF
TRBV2	CASSEFVGPGKTIYF
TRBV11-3	CASSLGGQGADEQYF
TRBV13	CASSSTGSSTHEQYF
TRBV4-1	CASSHRLLAGGLVSEQYF
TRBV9	CASSSLAGVQETQYF
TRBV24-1	CATSDAGPSQGTQYF
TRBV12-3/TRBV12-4	CASSCYSNQPQHF
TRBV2	CASSVDRDSNQPQHF
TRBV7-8	CASSLRGGFRNEQFF
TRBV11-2	CASSPGTVAGISPLHF
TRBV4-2	CASSQGARGRGNTDTQYF
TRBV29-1	CSVELRDRGNEQYF
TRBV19	CASSIEQGFNQPQHF
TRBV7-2	CASSLYRDSYEQYF
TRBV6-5	CASSDSGGTNYGYTF
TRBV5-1	CASSLYQGVYGYTF
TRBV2	CASSGQDRGKYGYTF
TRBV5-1	CASSLEAGGGLAEETQYF